Detailed here is one T cell receptor beta chain. Its target is not known. At survey level, the immunoSEQ assay was run in its v3.0 version. Sequencing was performed with immunoSEQ multiplex PCR; in TCRdb, only in-frame clones are kept and a portion is missing. The sample lists fewer than 40,000 clones; roughly nine tenths were seen once. This sample was included in a study of long-term antiretroviral therapy in people with HIV. Study outcomes and limitations: Diversity rose after ART but stayed below transplant donor controls. Those clones which expanded before ART made up the dominant part of the repertoire at all time points.

The clonotype comes from a woman in her forties or fifties with HIV. Sequenced material: unsorted PBMCs, taken 1.2 years after starting antiretroviral therapy.

The CDR3 sequence: CASSPPSTGGYTF. For the CDR3, the DNA is TGTGCCAGCTCACCACCATCGACGGGTGGCTACACCTTC. The chain has TRBV18 and TRBJ1-2; D gene uncertain. The V end lost 0 bases, the J end lost 7 bases, and 9 bases lay between the germline ends. Germline V gene sequence: CDR1 KGHSH, CDR2 LQKENI. The CDR3 length is 13 residues.